Listed below are T cell receptor beta chains from one sample, sequenced in a study of T cell repertoires in cytomegalovirus infection. A single record per CDR3 protein comes from TCRdb applying MiXCR to the reads. The repertoire holds approximately 990,000 distinct CDR3 sequences, approximately 31% seen once, with over 11% in the top ten. No antigen has been identified for these receptors. This specimen was cultured CD8+ T cells from PBMCs, taken from culture after CMV antigen stimulation. The receptors come from a human donor in good health (CMV status not recorded). Some clones in this sample may be carry-over from other donors' samples. CDR3s include the opening cysteine and the closing phenylalanine or tryptophan. Fields, in order: J gene, D gene, clone size, CDR3 length, V gene, CDR3 DNA, CDR3 protein. The D gene is left open where the match is weak. Size is omitted from some rows. Given values are once, few, many or a class for expanded clones.

TRBJ1-5,TRBD1,.,16,TRBV6-2/TRBV6-3,TGTGCCAGCAGAACCTACAGGGGAGAGAGGGATCAGCCCCAGCATTTT,CASRTYRGERDQPQHF
TRBJ2-1,TRBD2,.,17,TRBV6-6,TGTGCCAGCAGTTACGAGACTAGCCTCTACCCCCACAATGAGCAGTTCTTC,CASSYETSLYPHNEQFF
TRBJ1-5,.,.,15,TRBV7-9,TGTGCCAGCAGCTTAGATGGCAGTCTCAATCAGCCCCAGCATTTT,CASSLDGSLNQPQHF
TRBJ2-7,TRBD1,few,16,TRBV12-3/TRBV12-4,TGTGCCAGCACCCCATTTATTGGGACAGGGGCCATCGAGCAGTACTTC,CASTPFIGTGAIEQYF
TRBJ1-3,.,.,17,TRBV2,TGTGCCAGCAGTGAAGCGTGGCAGTCCTACTCTGGAAACACCATATATTTT,CASSEAWQSYSGNTIYF
TRBJ1-4,.,.,16,TRBV7-9,TGTGCCAGCAGCTTAAGGGACGGAACAACTAATGAAAAACTGTTTTTT,CASSLRDGTTNEKLFF
TRBJ2-3,.,few,14,TRBV12-3/TRBV12-4,TGTGCCAGCAACCAAAATGGGGGCACAGATACGCAGTATTTT,CASNQNGGTDTQYF
TRBJ2-2,.,few,16,TRBV11-2,TGTGCCAGCAGCTTTTGGACAGCTCCGAGCACCGGGGAGCTGTTTTTT,CASSFWTAPSTGELFF
TRBJ2-1,.,few,15,TRBV27,TGTGCCAGCAGTTTCCAGGGAAGAGAGTTGAATGAGCAGTTCTTC,CASSFQGRELNEQFF
TRBJ1-1,.,.,15,TRBV14,TGTGCCAGCAGCCAAATATTAGGAGTGAACACTGAAGCTTTCTTT,CASSQILGVNTEAFF
TRBJ1-1,.,.,13,TRBV29-1,TGCAGCGTGAGGGGACCGAGGAACACTGAAGCTTTCTTT,CSVRGPRNTEAFF
TRBJ2-3,.,.,16,TRBV19,TGTGCCAGTAGTCCTCTGAGCGGGCGGGGCACAGATACGCAGTATTTT,CASSPLSGRGTDTQYF
TRBJ1-2,.,.,13,TRBV7-9,TGTGCCAGCAGCCAGGGAAGGTTGTATGGCTACACCTTC,CASSQGRLYGYTF
TRBJ2-5,TRBD1,.,17,TRBV4-2,TGTGCCAGCAGCCAAGCCCTCAGGGGGCGTTTGGTCCCGACCCAGTACTTC,CASSQALRGRLVPTQYF
TRBJ1-1,.,few,12,TRBV6-2/TRBV6-3,TGTGCCAGCAGTTACGGCCTGCCTGAAGCTTTCTTT,CASSYGLPEAFF
TRBJ1-2,.,.,11,TRBV28,TGTGCCAGCAGTCCGTTTGGTGGCTACACCTTC,CASSPFGGYTF
TRBJ1-1,.,.,16,TRBV7-9,TGTGCCAGCAGCCCGAACACAAGGGCCACCGGCACTGAAGCTTTCTTT,CASSPNTRATGTEAFF
TRBJ2-7,.,.,14,TRBV4-2,TGTGCCAGCAGCCAAGAAATACTCGCCTACGAGCAGTACTTC,CASSQEILAYEQYF
TRBJ2-5,.,few,14,TRBV28,TGTGCCAGCAGTTTAAGGAGGGTACCAGAGACCCAGTACTTC,CASSLRRVPETQYF
TRBJ2-7,.,.,13,TRBV7-9,TGTGCCAGCAGCTTAGTTATGGCCTACGAGCAGTACTTC,CASSLVMAYEQYF
TRBJ2-1,TRBD1,.,19,TRBV9,TGTGCCAGCAGCGTCCGGGACAGGGGCCCCTCGGGCTCCTACAATGAGCAGTTCTTC,CASSVRDRGPSGSYNEQFF
TRBJ1-1,.,many,14,TRBV7-2,TGTGCCAGCAGAGAGACAAACGGGAACACTGAAGCTTTCTTT,CASRETNGNTEAFF
TRBJ2-3,TRBD2,many,19,TRBV28,TGTGCCAGCAGTTTAAGTGCCCCTCAACTAGCGGGGCGCACAGATACGCAGTATTTT,CASSLSAPQLAGRTDTQYF
TRBJ1-5,.,many,15,TRBV28,TGTGCCAGCAGTTTATGGGCGGAAGGGACCCAGCCCCAGCATTTT,CASSLWAEGTQPQHF
TRBJ2-1,.,.,13,TRBV3-1,TGTGCCAGCAGCGGACGCAGGAACAATGAGCAGTTCTTC,CASSGRRNNEQFF
TRBJ2-5,TRBD2,.,14,TRBV5-8,TGTGCCAGCAGCTTCGGCGGGGGGTGGGAGACCCAGTACTTC,CASSFGGGWETQYF
TRBJ1-5,.,few,15,TRBV12-3/TRBV12-4,TGTGCCAGCAGCCGAGGGGCAGGGTACTATCAGCCCCAGCATTTT,CASSRGAGYYQPQHF
TRBJ2-3,TRBD2,few,16,TRBV29-1,TGCAGCGTTGAGGGGGAAGCGGGGGGGCCAACAGATACGCAGTATTTT,CSVEGEAGGPTDTQYF
TRBJ2-1,.,.,17,TRBV19,TGTGCCAGTAGTACGCGCCGCGGCAGGGGTTCCTACAATGAGCAGTTCTTC,CASSTRRGRGSYNEQFF
TRBJ2-1,.,few,14,TRBV7-9,TGTGCCAGCAGCTTAGTAGGGTCTAGAGGTGAGCAGTTCTTC,CASSLVGSRGEQFF
TRBJ2-3,TRBD2,.,19,TRBV9,TGTGCCAGCAGCGTAGGACTCGGACGGACGGGAGCGGGGACAGATACGCAGTATTTT,CASSVGLGRTGAGTDTQYF
TRBJ2-1,.,few,15,TRBV27,TGTGCCAGCAGTCCGGGACACGGGACCTACAATGAGCAGTTCTTC,CASSPGHGTYNEQFF
TRBJ1-6,TRBD1,.,14,TRBV28,TGTGCCAGCAGTCCGCGGGACAGTTTCTCACCCCTCCACTTT,CASSPRDSFSPLHF
TRBJ1-6,.,.,15,TRBV12-3/TRBV12-4,TGTGCCAGCAGTTTAGAAGCTACGGTGGATTCACCCCTCCACTTT,CASSLEATVDSPLHF
TRBJ2-2,TRBD2,.,15,TRBV5-4,TGTGCCAGCAGCCCCTATAGCGGGGGGACCGGGGAGCTGTTTTTT,CASSPYSGGTGELFF
TRBJ2-2,TRBD1,.,16,TRBV5-6,TGTGCCAGCAGCTTCTCCAGGACAGGGGGAATCGGGGAGCTGTTTTTT,CASSFSRTGGIGELFF
TRBJ2-5,.,many,14,TRBV5-1,TGCGCCAGCAGCTTAGGGACACAACAAGAGACCCAGTACTTC,CASSLGTQQETQYF
TRBJ2-2,.,once,15,TRBV10-3,TGTGCCATCAGTGAGTCGGGGACTGCGCCCGGGGAGCTGTTTTTT,CAISESGTAPGELFF
TRBJ2-1,.,.,16,TRBV9,TGTGCCAGCAGCGTACCGGTAAACGGGGGGCCACATGAGCAGTTCTTC,CASSVPVNGGPHEQFF
TRBJ1-6,.,.,14,TRBV29-1,TGCAGCGCCAGGTTGGAGGAAGGAAATTCACCCCTCCACTTT,CSARLEEGNSPLHF
TRBJ1-6,.,.,15,TRBV7-6,TGTGCCAGCAAGCTTAGGTGGCAGAATAATTCACCCCTCCACTTT,CASKLRWQNNSPLHF
TRBJ2-1,TRBD2,few,13,TRBV14,TGTGCCAGCAGCTCCCCGGGGGGGTTCGAGCAGTTCTTC,CASSSPGGFEQFF
TRBJ1-1,.,.,16,TRBV7-6,TGTGCCAGCAGCTCCCCGGGACATATCGGAAACACTGAAGCTTTCTTT,CASSSPGHIGNTEAFF
TRBJ2-3,TRBD2,.,16,TRBV28,TGTGCCAGCAGATCCCTAGCGGGGGGGCCCCGAGATACGCAGTATTTT,CASRSLAGGPRDTQYF
TRBJ1-5,.,.,15,TRBV28,TGTGCCAGCAGTTCAGTGGGGTACGTCAATCAGCCCCAGCATTTT,CASSSVGYVNQPQHF
TRBJ2-7,.,.,12,TRBV29-1,TGCAGCGTGGACCCGACAGGCTACGAGCAGTACTTC,CSVDPTGYEQYF